This note documents a single TCR beta chain sequence. As yet, its antigen is unknown. Profiling relied on immunoSEQ multiplex PCR, and the TCRdb table lists in-frame clones only, not all of them. The sample includes 140,000 or so clones, around 90% seen only once; the top ten take approximately 2%. Germline V gene data show CDR1 as SGHNT and CDR2 as YENEEA. The CDR3 spans 19 residues. Unmatched junction bases numbered 10, after V lost 0 bases and J lost 4 bases. This specimen belongs to a study of T cell responses to AZD1222 COVID-19 vaccine. Study-wide points: Without day 14 samples, only post-peak T cell repertoires were studied.

The receptor was derived from an adult in good health. J is TRBJ2-2 and V is TRBV11-3; TRBD1 agrees at 11 bases. The sequencing here drew on peripheral blood, taken on day 0 of AZD1222 vaccination. In nucleotides, the CDR3 is TGTGCCAGCAGCTTAGATACGGGACAGGGGGACGATAGCACCGGGGAGCTGTTTTTT. The encoded protein is CASSLDTGQGDDSTGELFF.